The TCR beta chain under discussion was sequenced for a study of shared clonotypes between healthy human individuals. Overall study results and limits: Researchers sampled only blood; tissue repertoires likely differ. How much donors shared clonotypes was expected to be affected by sequencing depth. In general, naive subsets displayed greater estimated richness than memory subsets did.

Source study methods: Filtering differed since immunoSEQ provided only junctions, with no quality scores. Method: immunoSEQ multiplex PCR; TCRdb's copy keeps in-frame clones and lacks some. The V and J calls and the clone size are those of that table, but D and trimming were determined from the DNA. This sample yields some 380,000 clones, of which about 97% are seen a single time; about 0.32% belongs to the top ten. Comment on this clone: Its antigen is undetermined.

Per germline, CDR1 MNHNY and CDR2 SVGAGI (reference sequence). The CDR3 loop spans 13 amino acids. V dropped 0 bases and J dropped 5 bases, with 5 bases sitting between them. The sequenced sample was memory CD8+ T cells sorted from blood. Subset of the sample: CD45RO+ cells pooled with CCR7-negative TemRA cells. The rearrangement links TRBV6-6 to TRBJ2-4; D not resolved. This receptor was identified in a man aged 25-40 years in good health. CDR3 DNA sequence: TGTGCCAGCAGTTACTCATCCGAAAACATTCAGTACTTC. The encoded protein is CASSYSSENIQYF.